This entry features one T cell receptor (beta chain) sequence. These data are taken from a study of molecular identifiers for immune sequencing clone quantification. Via MiXCR, TCRdb re-called the PCR reads, giving one row per CDR3 protein. The table has over 300,000 distinct CDR3 sequences, roughly 24% seen once. Trimming took off 4 bases at V and 4 bases at J, with 16 bases between the two ends. The CDR3 consists of 15 residues. Germline V lookup: CDR1 GTSNPN, CDR2 SVGIG (reference sequence). The chain carries TRBV30 and TRBJ2-2, with no clear D. Sequenced input: naive CD8+ T cells from blood, with Jurkat cell RNA spiked in. Specified subset: FACS-sorted CD8+CD4-CCR7+CD45RA+ naive T cells. The source is a human donor in good health. Some libraries in this study had Jurkat cell RNA spiked in. CDR3 nucleotides: TGTGCCTGGATCTCCGTGGGCGTTGTCACCGGGGAGCTGTTTTTT. Translation: CAWISVGVVTGELFF.